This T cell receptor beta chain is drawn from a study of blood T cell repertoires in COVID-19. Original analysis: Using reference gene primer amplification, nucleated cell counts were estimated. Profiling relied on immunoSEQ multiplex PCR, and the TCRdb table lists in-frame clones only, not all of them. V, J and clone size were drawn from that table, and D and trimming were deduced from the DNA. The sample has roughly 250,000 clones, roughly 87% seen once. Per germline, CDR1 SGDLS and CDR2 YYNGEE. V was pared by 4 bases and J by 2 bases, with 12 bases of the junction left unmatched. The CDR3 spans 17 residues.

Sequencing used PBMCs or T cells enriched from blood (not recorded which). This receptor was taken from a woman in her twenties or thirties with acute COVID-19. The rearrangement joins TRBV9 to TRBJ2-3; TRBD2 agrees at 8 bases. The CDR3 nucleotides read TGTGCCAGCAGCCATCGAGGAACTAGCGGCTTCACAGATACGCAGTATTTT. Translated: CASSHRGTSGFTDTQYF. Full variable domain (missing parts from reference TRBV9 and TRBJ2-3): DSGVTQTPKHLITATGQRVTLRCSPRSGDLSVYWYQQSLDQGLQFLIQYYNGEERAKGNILERFSAQQFPDLHSELNLSSLELGDSALYFCASSHRGTSGFTDTQYFGPGTRLTVL.